This TCR beta chain was found in a study of neurological immune-mediated disorders (dated by TCRdb to between 2018 and 2021). Background on the whole study: Of the 35 or so multiple sclerosis patients, about 31 had relapsing-remitting MS and 3 had secondary progressive MS. The 90 to 110 TCR-beta libraries covered PBMC samples along with longitudinal samples, technical triplicates, and paired sorted CD4+ and CD8+ T-cell subsets. Peripheral blood TCR-beta repertoires from HTLV-I-associated myelopathy (HAM/TSP) patients, multiple sclerosis patients and healthy controls were compared by UMI-based sequencing. The cohort was made up of 68 subjects, consisting of around 14 HAM/TSP patients, about 34 multiple sclerosis patients and around 20 healthy controls. Overall study results and their limits: In a phylogenetic analysis, the repertoires of 18 out of 34 MS patients fell into a single cluster of related CDR3 sequences, pointing to a possible signature at the repertoire level. No clinical or MRI features were associated with the MS cluster, and the authors said that larger cohorts are needed. No identical CDR3 amino acid sequences were found to be shared among expanded clones across subjects, suggesting that TCR-beta repertoires were private in all groups. TCR clonal expansion was greatest in HAM/TSP patients and smallest in MS patients, who ranked below even healthy controls.

Libraries from unsorted PBMCs were made from 2 million PBMCs kept in RNAlater at -80 degrees C until RNA extraction. Multiple sclerosis patients were enrolled in a US clinical protocol under which disease progression was evaluated by magnetic resonance imaging. Peripheral blood was subjected to Ficoll-Hypaque density gradient centrifugation to isolate PBMCs, which were then cryopreserved in liquid nitrogen. cDNA was synthesized by template-switch 5'RACE using a primer with a 10-nucleotide random unique molecular identifier that tagged each TCR transcript. Each sequencing run produced over 160 million TCR-beta sequences covering 15-18 subjects. The RNeasy kit was used for extraction of total RNA. The KAPA Real-time Library Amplification kit was used to amplify TCR-beta VDJ regions with primers targeting the TCR constant region and the 5'RACE anchor. Sample indexes and Illumina adaptors were added in a first PCR, and a second PCR then increased library yield. The roughly 650 bp TCR product was size-selected on a 2% E-gel SizeSelection system after Ampure bead purification. Library quality was checked on a Bioanalyzer, concentration was measured with Qubit, and libraries were quantified with the Kapa Library Quantification kit before pooling. An Illumina HiSeq 2500 sequenced the libraries paired-end 2 x 150 bp. To increase sequence diversity, roughly 25-31% phiX was spiked into each library pool. In the source study's methods: The quality-filtered reads were processed with the UMI-based MiGEC pipeline, whose error correction step removed more than 90% of the raw TCR sequences. IMGT germline references were used for alignment of VDJ genes, and clonotypes were defined by a unique CDR3 amino acid sequence together with V-J genes. Clonal expansion, Shannon diversity and CDR3 relatedness were evaluated with VDJtools (CalcPairwiseDistances, ClusterSamples), while phylogenetic trees were built in CLCbio workbench. Using coefficient-of-variation modelling across technical triplicates, the study counted a clone as expanded if it had at least 8 unique UMIs. The public reads were run again by TCRdb, first through fastp at Q25 and then through MiXCR, and only productive beta chains were kept. All rows with the same CDR3 protein become a single entry with the most common DNA and genes. What appears here as the V and J calls and clone size reflects TCRdb's work, not the paper's. For this sample there are about 55,000 distinct CDR3 sequences; about 3.7% appear just once. Around 6.5% of the sample is held by the ten biggest clonotypes.

This clonotype occurred a few times. Its antigen is unknown. Per-nucleotide qualities are absent, and no much larger clonotype sits a single base away. Sequences were obtained from PBMCs. The sequence derives from a man in his sixties with multiple sclerosis.

The DNA reads as follows: TGTGCCAGCAGTGAATTGGGGGGTGGGACCCAGTACTTC. This gives the protein CASSELGGGTQYF. Recombination linked TRBV25-1 to TRBJ2-5, and perhaps TRBD2 as D gene, on 6 matching bases. The V and J ends are trimmed by 1 base and 7 bases, leaving 10 bases between them. CDR1 MGHDK and CDR2 SYGVNS are derived from the germline V gene. The CDR3 runs 13 residues from the cysteine to the phenylalanine. Only the CDR3 DNA is retained, 39 bases long and in frame from the first base.